This T cell receptor beta chain was recovered during a study of blood T cells in healthy people across ages. The study, taken as a whole, reports: Roughly linear declines in TCR beta diversity per million T cells occurred with age. The long-lived group displayed more naive CD4+ cells, plus higher diversity, than the aged donors did.

Then a second PCR, running about 7 to 11 cycles, was carried out with a sample-barcoded 5' primer and a J-beta primer mix. Tagging of each cDNA molecule was performed by a template-switch adaptor with 12 random nucleotides. TCRdb recomputed calls from the 5' RACE reads with MiXCR, one row per CDR3 protein. The sample lists 1.8 million or so distinct CDR3 sequences, around 40% seen once, with about 21% in the top ten. Each of the donors had roughly 10 milliliters of peripheral blood drawn into EDTA-treated Vacutainer tubes. Trimming cost V 1 base and J 10 bases; bases outside gene matches: 12. CDR3 length: 15 amino acids. Germline CDR1 is SGHTA and CDR2 is FQGNSA. As to this clonotype: The target antigen is unknown.

This clonotype originated in a human donor in good health. The chain has TRBV7-2 and TRBJ1-2; 7 nucleotides agree with TRBD1. The source material was blood. The CDR3 here is CASSLGPQGDLVYTF. Written as DNA, the CDR3 is TGTGCCAGCAGCTTAGGTCCTCAGGGGGACCTAGTCTACACCTTC.